These T cell receptor beta chains were read from a single sample in a study of cytomegalovirus exposure and HLA in healthy donors. Libraries were prepared by immunoSEQ multiplex PCR; TCRdb keeps only in-frame clonotypes and omits some of them. This sample has some 120,000 clones, with roughly 85% found just once. What was sequenced was PBMCs. These receptors were collected from a man aged 18 to 30 in good health and CMV-seropositive. CDR3s include the opening cysteine and the closing phenylalanine or tryptophan.

>TRBV27|TRBJ1-1
CASSFNPSTEAFF
>TRBV13|TRBJ1-1
CASSLTGNTEAFF
>TRBV27|TRBJ2-7
CASRNGDTNEQYF
>TRBV9|TRBJ1-1
CASSPRTGGGTEAFF
>TRBV5-4|TRBJ2-1
CASRDSYHEQFF
>TRBV5-6|TRBJ2-2
CASSLSGTSGGTNTGELFF
>TRBV6-4|TRBJ2-1
CASSELAGVGNEQFF
>TRBV5-1|TRBJ1-1
CASSWRDSQNTEAFF
>TRBV2|TRBJ2-1
CASSRDSLEEQFF
>TRBV4-1|TRBJ2-1
CASSRSYIAGSSYNEQFF